This T cell receptor beta chain was captured in a study of shared clonotypes between healthy human individuals. The CDR3 consists of 15 residues. Germline V gives CDR1 LNHDA, CDR2 SQIVND (reference sequence). A note on this clone: What it recognizes is unknown. One junction end disagrees with the germline gene, perhaps due to a read error.

TCRdb's table, derived via immunoSEQ multiplex PCR, lists solely in-frame clones and lacks some. The sample carries 2 million to 3 million clones, over 85% recorded once. Subsets obtained from CD4+ cells comprised CD45RA+ naive and CD45RA-negative memory cells. The study, taken as a whole, reports: Rarefaction showed sorted-subset sequencing was incomplete despite large depth. It was observed that roughly 5.1% of naive CD4 clonotypes were shared across four donors. Only blood was sampled, and tissue TCR repertoires likely differ from blood ones.

V usage is TRBV19 and J usage is TRBJ2-3; 8 bases map to TRBD1. This sequence was found in a man between 18 and 29 years old in good health. Some clones in this sample may be carry-over from other donors' samples. The sample taken for sequencing was naive CD4+ T cells from PBMCs. Stated subset: CD45RA+ positively selected. The CDR3 protein is CASSTTGARGDTQYF. The CDR3 DNA follows: TGTGCCAGCAGTACGACAGGGGCGCGGGGAGATACGCAGTATTTT. Full variable domain (remainder filled in from reference TRBV19 and TRBJ2-3): DGGITQSPKYLFRKEGQNVTLSCEQNLNHDAMYWYRQDPGQGLRLIYYSQIVNDFQKGDIAEGYSVSREKKESFPLTVTSAQKNPTAFYLCASSTTGARGDTQYFGPGTRLTVL.